The clone carrying this T cell receptor beta chain has ten or more counts. This entry belongs to a study of early T cells in non-severe SARS-CoV-2 infection. MiXCR, run by TCRdb on the 5' RACE reads, gives a single entry per CDR3 protein. Here the sample spans 40,000 to 60,000 distinct CDR3 sequences, more than 6.5% being singletons. Germline V gene lookup returns CDR1 SGHDT and CDR2 YYEEEE. Trimming removed 2 bases at V and 9 bases at J, with 9 bases between. The CDR3 covers 12 residues. The genes are TRBV5-6 and TRBJ2-1; D remains ambiguous. The sample comprised whole blood. This TCR derives from an adult who was a healthcare worker with PCR-confirmed SARS-CoV-2 infection or an uninfected control (not recorded which). DNA of the CDR3: TGTGCCAGCAGCTTCCGTTATCGTGAGCAGTTCTTC. Amino acids: CASSFRYREQFF. The full variable domain, its missing parts supplied by reference TRBV5-6 and TRBJ2-1, is DAGVTQSPTHLIKTRGQQVTLRCSPKSGHDTVSWYQQALGQGPQFIFQYYEEEERQRGNFPDRFSGHQFPNYSSELNVNALLLGDSALYLCASSFRYREQFFGPGTRLTVL.